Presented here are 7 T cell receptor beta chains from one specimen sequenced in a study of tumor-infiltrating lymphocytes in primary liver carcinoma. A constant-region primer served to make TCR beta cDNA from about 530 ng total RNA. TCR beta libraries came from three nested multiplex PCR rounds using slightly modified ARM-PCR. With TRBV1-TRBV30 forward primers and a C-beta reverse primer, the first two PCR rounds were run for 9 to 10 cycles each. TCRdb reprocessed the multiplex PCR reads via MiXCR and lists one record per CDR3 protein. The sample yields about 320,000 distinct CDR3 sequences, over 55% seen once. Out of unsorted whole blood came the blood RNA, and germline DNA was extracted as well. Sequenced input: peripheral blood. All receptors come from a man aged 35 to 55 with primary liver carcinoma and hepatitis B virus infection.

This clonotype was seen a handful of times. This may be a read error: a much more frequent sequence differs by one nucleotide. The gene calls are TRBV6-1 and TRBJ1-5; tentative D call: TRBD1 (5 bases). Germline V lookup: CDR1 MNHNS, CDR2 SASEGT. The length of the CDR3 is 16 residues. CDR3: CAGSEAHGGNNQPQHF. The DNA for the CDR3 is TGTGCCGGCAGTGAAGCGCACGGGGGAAACAATCAGCCCCAGCATTTT.

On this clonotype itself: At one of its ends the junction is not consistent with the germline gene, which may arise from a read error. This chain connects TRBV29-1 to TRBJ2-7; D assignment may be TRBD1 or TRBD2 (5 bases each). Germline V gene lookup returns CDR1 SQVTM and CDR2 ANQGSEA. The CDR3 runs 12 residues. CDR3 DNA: TGCAGCGCTGGGGGTGTGCGGTCCGAGCAGTATTTC. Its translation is CSAGGVRSEQYF.

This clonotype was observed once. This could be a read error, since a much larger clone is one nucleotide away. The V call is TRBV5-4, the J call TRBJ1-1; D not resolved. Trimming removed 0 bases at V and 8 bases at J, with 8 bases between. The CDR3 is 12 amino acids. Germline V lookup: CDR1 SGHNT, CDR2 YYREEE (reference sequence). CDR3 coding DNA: TGTGCCAGCAGCTTGGTTGAGGCAGAAGCTTTCTTT. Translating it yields CASSLVEAEAFF.

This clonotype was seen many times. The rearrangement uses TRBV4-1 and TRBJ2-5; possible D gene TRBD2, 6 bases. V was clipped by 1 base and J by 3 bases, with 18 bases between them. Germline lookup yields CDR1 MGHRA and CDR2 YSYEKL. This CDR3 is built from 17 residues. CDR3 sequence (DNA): TGCGCCAGCAGCCAAGTTTGGGCCGGGAGCGGAGAAGAGACCCAGTACTTC. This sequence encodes CASSQVWAGSGEETQYF.

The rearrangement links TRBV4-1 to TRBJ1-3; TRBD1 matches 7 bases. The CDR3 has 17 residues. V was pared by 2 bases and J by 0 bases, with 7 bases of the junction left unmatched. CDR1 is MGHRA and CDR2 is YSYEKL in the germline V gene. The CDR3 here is CASSQTGDLGSGNTIYF. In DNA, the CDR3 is TGCGCCAGCAGCCAAACAGGGGATCTAGGCTCTGGAAACACCATATATTTT.

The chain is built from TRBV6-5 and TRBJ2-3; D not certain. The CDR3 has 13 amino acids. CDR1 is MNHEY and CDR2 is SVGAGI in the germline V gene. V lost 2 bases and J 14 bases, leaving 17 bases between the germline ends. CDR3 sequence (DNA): TGTGCCAGCAGTTACACCGGGCCAGATAGGCCGTATTTT. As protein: CASSYTGPDRPYF.

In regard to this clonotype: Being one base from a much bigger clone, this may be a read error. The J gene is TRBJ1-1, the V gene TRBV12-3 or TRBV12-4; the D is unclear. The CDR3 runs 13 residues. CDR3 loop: CASSFRAGTEALF. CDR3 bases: TGTGCCAGCAGTTTTCGGGCGGGCACTGAAGCTCTCTTT.